The subject of this entry is one TCR beta chain. Cohorts were determined from participant-reported clinical history. What the recovered Cohort 3 donors had was two negative PCRs, clearance, or symptom resolution. This record comes from a study of blood T cell repertoires in COVID-19. Study-wide context: The origin of the acute and convalescent COVID-19 samples was the United States, Italy and Spain.

The V segment lost 5 bases and the J segment 1 base; nucleotides outside the gene matches: 5. Germline V gene data show CDR1 as KGHSH and CDR2 as LQKENI. The CDR3 has 15 amino acids. Repertoires were generated with immunoSEQ multiplex PCR, while TCRdb's copy carries only in-frame clones and drops some. The table records roughly 43,000 clones, approximately 86% of them present only once. Sequenced input: PBMCs or T cells enriched from blood (not recorded which). V and J are TRBV18 and TRBJ2-3; 8 bases line up with TRBD1. This clonotype was sampled from a woman between 50 and 59 years old who had recovered from COVID-19. In DNA form, the CDR3 reads TGTGCCAGCTCAGACGAGACAGGGGGCACAGATACGCAGTATTTT. It codes for CASSDETGGTDTQYF.